Listed here are 27 T cell receptor beta chains from one sample, sequenced in a study of T cell clonality in common variable immunodeficiency. TCRdb's table, derived via immunoSEQ multiplex PCR, lists solely in-frame clones and lacks some. Listed for the sample are more than 55,000 clones, none seen a single time. The sample taken for sequencing was peripheral blood mononuclear cells. These receptors were collected from a person aged 18-70 years in good health.

This clone has a count of ten or more. Read data end 3 residues before the CDR3 end; the end is taken from the germline J gene. The genes are TRBV20-1 and TRBJ1-5; possibly TRBD1 for D (6 bases). This CDR3 contains 15 residues. Germline V lookup: CDR1 DFQATT, CDR2 SNEGSKA (reference sequence). Trimming left V 0 bases short and J 2 bases short, with 11 bases between. The CDR3 DNA, read in part, is TGCAGTGCTAGAGATCAACAGGGCGGCAATCAGCCC. Amino acid sequence: CSARDQQGGNQP. From start to end, the CDR3 is CSARDQQGGNQPQHF.

This clone was counted ten times or more. Sequencing ends 3 residues short of the CDR3 end; the germline J gene provides the rest. V is TRBV18 and J is TRBJ2-3, with TRBD1 identical over 7 bases. V lost 0 bases and J lost 0; bases outside the gene matches: 6. Per the germline V gene, CDR1 is KGHSH and CDR2 is LQKENI. The CDR3 extends over 17 amino acids. The CDR3 DNA, read in part, is TGTGCCAGCTCACCACCTAAGACAGGGAAGAGCACAGATACG. Translated, it gives CASSPPKTGKSTDT. The full CDR3 sequence reads CASSPPKTGKSTDTQYF.

In this sample, this clone turned up many times. Sequencing ends 3 residues short of the CDR3 end; the germline J gene provides the rest. The chain joins TRBV11-2 to TRBJ2-5; TRBD1 aligns across 7 bases. The CDR3 is made up of 14 amino acids. V lost 5 bases, J lost 1 base, and 4 bases stayed unmatched. Germline CDR1 and CDR2: SGHAT and FQNNGV. The sequenced part of the CDR3 DNA is TGTGCCAGCAGCAAGGGACAGATCCAAGAGACC. This encodes CASSKGQIQET. The complete CDR3 protein is CASSKGQIQETQYF.

In this sample, this clone turned up many times. CDR3 sequence: CASSVASGGSSGEKLFF. Incomplete CDR3 DNA: TGTGCCAGCAGCGTAGCTTCAGGAGGATCCTCGGGGGAAAAA. The J gene is TRBJ1-4, the V gene TRBV9; no clear D gene. The CDR3 extends 3 residues past the end of the read, so its final part is completed from the germline J gene. The germline V gene has CDR1 SGDLS and CDR2 YYNGEE. V gave up 0 bases and J gave up 8 bases, with 20 bases separating them. The CDR3 sequence is 17 residues long.

Comment on this clone: From the germline J gene comes the end of the CDR3, since the read stops 3 residues before it. The rearrangement uses TRBV20-1 and TRBJ2-7; 12 bases are shared with TRBD2. The CDR3 runs to 16 residues. The ends lost 2 bases at V and 5 bases at J; junction bases unmatched: 10. The germline V gene has CDR1 DFQATT and CDR2 SNEGSKA (reference sequence). CDR3 sequence: CSARLLLAGGLNEQYF. CDR3 DNA, as far as it was read: TGCAGTGCTAGACTCCTACTAGCGGGGGGTCTTAACGAG.

This clone was observed many times. CDR3 sequence: CATRLGSGYNEQFF. The covered CDR3 bases are TGTGCCACCCGACTTGGCAGCGGGTACAATGAG. V and J are TRBV18 and TRBJ2-1; TRBD2 is a possible D gene (6 bases). The read is 3 residues too short to cover the CDR3 end, so that end is filled in from the germline J gene. Per germline, CDR1 KGHSH and CDR2 LQKENI. Deletions cut 10 bases from V and 4 bases from J, with 17 bases between. CDR3 length: 14 residues.

This clone was seen a handful of times. The CDR3 extends 3 residues past the end of the read, so its final part is completed from the germline J gene. The V and J genes are TRBV11-3 and TRBJ2-7, with 7 bases identical to TRBD2. The junction had 3 bases not matched to a gene; V was cut back by 8 bases and J by 2 bases. The CDR3 covers 12 residues. Germline CDR1 SGHNT, CDR2 YENEEA. The sequenced part of the CDR3 DNA is TGTGCCAGCGCGGGGACTACCTACGAG. This encodes CASAGTTYE. The CDR3 in its entirety is CASAGTTYEQYF.

This clone was recorded many times. Read coverage stops 3 residues before the CDR3 terminus; the germline J gene supplies the remainder. This chain connects TRBV2 to TRBJ1-4; the D is unclear. The germline V gene has CDR1 SNHLY and CDR2 FYNNEI. The V end lost 2 bases, the J end lost 7 bases, and 17 bases lay between the germline ends. The CDR3 has 16 amino acids. This CDR3 is CASSERSGARGEKLFF. The CDR3 DNA, read in part, is TGTGCCAGCAGTGAACGCTCAGGAGCACGGGGTGAAAAA. The whole variable domain, filled in from reference TRBV2 and TRBJ1-4, reads EPEVTQTPSHQVTQMGQEVILRCVPISNHLYFYWYRQILGQKVEFLVSFYNNEISEKSEIFDDQFSVERPDGSNFTLKIRSTKLEDSAMYFCASSERSGARGEKLFFGSGTQLSVL.

This clone was recorded at least ten times. The read terminates 3 residues before the CDR3 end, so the remaining end is supplied by the germline J gene. The chain combines TRBV4-2 with TRBJ1-3; no clear D gene. CDR1 and CDR2 (germline): LGHNA, YNFKEQ. V was shortened by 0 bases and J by 2 bases, with 11 bases between the two germline ends. This CDR3 comprises 16 residues. CDR3 residues: CASSQDVGGTGNTIYF. CDR3 DNA (partial): TGTGCCAGCAGCCAAGATGTTGGCGGGACTGGAAACACC.

Ten or more counts support this clone. The read finishes 3 residues shy of the CDR3 end, and the germline J gene is used to complete it. V gene TRBV7-9 combines with J gene TRBJ1-4; D uncertain. From germline, CDR1 is SEHNR and CDR2 FQNEAQ (reference sequence). The CDR3 contains 15 residues. V was cut by 4 bases and J by 3 bases, with 12 bases left in between. Here the CDR3 reads CASSSSGEPNEKLFF. Partial CDR3 DNA: TGTGCCAGCAGCTCGTCCGGGGAACCTAATGAAAAA.

This clone came up many times. The read gets to within 3 residues of the CDR3 end, and the germline J gene fills in the rest. This chain connects TRBV6-2 or TRBV6-3 to TRBJ2-5; perhaps TRBD2 as D (5 bases). Between the trimmed V and J ends, which lost 5 bases and 5 bases, there was a span of 9 bases. The germline V gene encodes CDR1 MNHEY and CDR2 SVGEGT. The CDR3 is made up of 12 amino acids. The covered CDR3 bases are TGTGCCAGCAGTGCAGCGGAGGAGACC. Its translation is CASSAAEET. The whole CDR3 protein reads CASSAAEETQYF.

This clone has a count of ten or more. The CDR3 end falls 3 residues outside the read, so it is completed with the germline J gene. The gene calls are TRBV20-1 and TRBJ1-6; possibly TRBD1 for D (5 bases). This CDR3 comprises 16 residues. Trimming left V 0 bases short and J 0 bases short, with 9 bases between. Germline V lookup: CDR1 DFQATT, CDR2 SNEGSKA (reference sequence). CDR3 bases read: TGCAGTGCTAGAGATAGACAGAGCTCCTATAATTCACCC. Encoded protein: CSARDRQSSYNSP. The CDR3 as a whole reads CSARDRQSSYNSPLHF.

This clone was seen at least ten times. The sequence runs out 3 residues before the end of the CDR3; the remainder is reconstructed from the germline J gene. The chain joins TRBV18 to TRBJ2-1; 9 nucleotides align to TRBD2. The ends lost 2 bases at V and 5 bases at J; junction bases unmatched: 1. CDR1 is KGHSH, CDR2 LQKENI, per germline. The CDR3 has 14 amino acids. The CDR3 region is CASSPSSGDNEQFF. The sequenced part of the CDR3 DNA is TGTGCCAGCTCACCATCTAGCGGGGACAATGAG.

In its sample, this clone was seen many times. The DNA ends 3 residues before the CDR3 does, and the rest of the CDR3 is filled in from the germline J gene. This chain uses TRBV6-2 or TRBV6-3 with TRBJ1-1, with a possible D match to TRBD1 (5 bases). Germline CDR1 reads MNHEY; CDR2 reads SVGEGT. This CDR3 comprises 15 residues. Trimming cost V 0 bases and J 5 bases, with 13 bases left between them. This chain's CDR3 is CASSYSPGRGTEAFF. Incomplete CDR3 DNA: TGTGCCAGCAGTTACTCCCCCGGGAGGGGAACTGAA.

This clone was found many times. The junction departs from the called germline gene at one end, perhaps through a read error. The observed sequence ends 3 residues before the CDR3 terminus, with the missing tail filled in from the germline J gene. This chain links TRBV4-2 with TRBJ2-7; a weak D match, TRBD2 (6 bases). CDR1 LGHNA and CDR2 YNFKEQ come from the germline V gene. This CDR3 spans 13 amino acids. The sequenced CDR3 bases are TGCGCCAGCAGCCAAGGTGGAGGGCGCGAG. Its protein product is CASSQGGGRE. The full CDR3 protein is CASSQGGGREQYF.

This clone has a count of ten or more. The read ends 3 residues early relative to the CDR3; the germline J gene fills the gap. This chain links TRBV2 with TRBJ2-7; tentative D call: TRBD2 (6 bases). Germline CDR1 reads SNHLY; CDR2 reads FYNNEI. V was pared by 2 bases and J by 3 bases, with 17 bases between. The CDR3 sequence is 16 residues long. CDR3 bases read: TGTGCCAGCAGTGAAAGTGGGGCGGGACTCCTCTACGAG. Protein: CASSESGAGLLYE. The complete CDR3 protein is CASSESGAGLLYEQYF.

This clone was counted at least ten times. The read is 3 residues too short to cover the CDR3 end, so that end is filled in from the germline J gene. The chain has TRBV3-1 (or the pseudogene TRBV3-2) and TRBJ1-2; D may be TRBD1 (5 bases). Germline CDR1 reads LGHDT; CDR2 reads YNNKEL (reference sequence). This CDR3 spans 13 amino acids. CDR3 protein: CASSQDQGAGYTF. The CDR3 bases that were read are TGTGCCAGCAGCCAAGATCAAGGGGCCGGC.

This clone was counted ten times or more. The read gets to within 3 residues of the CDR3 end, and the germline J gene fills in the rest. The J gene is TRBJ2-1, the V gene TRBV18; D is possibly TRBD1 (5 bases). V lost 6 bases and J 2 bases, leaving 23 bases between the germline ends. Germline V lookup: CDR1 KGHSH, CDR2 LQKENI. CDR3 length equals 18 residues. This chain's CDR3 is CASSPAGVGERAYNEQFF. The covered CDR3 bases are TGTGCCAGCTCCCCCGCAGGTGTAGGGGAAAGGGCCTACAATGAG.

There are many counts of this clone. Read sequence stops 3 residues before the CDR3 end, and the germline J gene provides the missing end. The J gene is TRBJ2-2, the V gene TRBV7-9; D unclear. The CDR3 spans 15 residues. Per germline, CDR1 SEHNR and CDR2 FQNEAQ (reference sequence). The V end lost 7 bases, the J end lost 0 bases, and 12 bases lay between the germline ends. The CDR3 loop reads CASTPSGPNTGELFF. CDR3 bases read: TGTGCCAGCACCCCCTCAGGCCCGAACACCGGGGAG.

In its sample, this clone was seen many times. Read coverage stops 3 residues before the CDR3 terminus; the germline J gene supplies the remainder. V is TRBV30 and J is TRBJ2-7; D perhaps matches TRBD1 (5 bases). The length of the CDR3 is 11 residues. Germline CDR1 GTSNPN, CDR2 SVGIG (reference sequence). The V and J ends lost 2 bases and 6 bases respectively, with 8 bases between them. The sequenced part of the CDR3 DNA is TGTGCCTGGAGTCAGGGCCCCGAG. Protein sequence: CAWSQGPE. The entire CDR3 reads CAWSQGPEQYF.

This clone was seen ten or more times. The CDR3 end is not reached by the read, which stops 3 residues before it; the germline J gene fills it in. This rearrangement joins TRBV9 to TRBJ2-2, with TRBD1 matching over 7 bases. This CDR3 has 14 amino acids. Germline loops: CDR1 SGDLS, CDR2 YYNGEE. The J segment lost 3 bases and the V segment lost 4 bases, leaving 3 bases of the junction unmatched. The CDR3 sequence is CASSPQGHTGELFF. CDR3 bases read: TGTGCCAGCAGCCCACAGGGGCACACCGGGGAG.

This clone has a count of ten or more. The sequenced part of the CDR3 DNA is TGCAGCGTTGAGGGGACAGGGAAAGCG. This encodes CSVEGTGKA. From start to end, the CDR3 is CSVEGTGKAAFF. V gene TRBV29-1 combines with J gene TRBJ1-1, with 9 positions matching TRBD1. The CDR3 is cut off 3 residues early in the read; its end comes from the germline J gene. This CDR3 contains 12 residues. Germline CDR1 is SQVTM and CDR2 is ANQGSEA.

The sample holds many counts of this clone. The junction departs from germline at one end; a sequencing error may be responsible. The read ends 3 residues early relative to the CDR3; the germline J gene fills the gap. This chain uses TRBV4-2 with TRBJ1-5; possible D gene TRBD1, 5 bases. Germline V gene lookup returns CDR1 LGHNA and CDR2 YNFKEQ. The CDR3 runs 14 residues. The CDR3 bases that were read are TGCGCCAGCAGCCTAGGGCAGGGTGCTCAGCCC. Translating gives CASSLGQGAQP. The full CDR3 sequence reads CASSLGQGAQPQHF.

This clone came up many times. The CDR3 is cut off 3 residues early in the read; its end comes from the germline J gene. The rearrangement links TRBV18 to TRBJ2-5; D not certain. Looked up from germline, CDR1 is KGHSH and CDR2 is LQKENI. The CDR3 has 14 residues. Trimming left V 6 bases short and J 2 bases short, with 13 bases between. The CDR3 here is CASSTNIKQETQYF. The DNA read from the CDR3 is TGTGCCAGCTCCACGAACATAAAACAAGAGACC. The whole variable domain, filled in from reference TRBV18 and TRBJ2-5, reads NAGVMQNPRHLVRRRGQEARLRCSPMKGHSHVYWYRQLPEEGLKFMVYLQKENIIDESGMPKERFSAEFPKEGPSILRIQQVVRGDSAAYFCASSTNIKQETQYFGPGTRLLVL.

At least ten counts were recorded for this clone. The missing CDR3 end, 3 residues past where the read stops, is filled in from the germline J gene. This chain links TRBV20-1 with TRBJ2-5; weak D call: TRBD2 (6 bases). The germline V and J ends were trimmed by 2 bases and 1 base, with 11 bases remaining between them. The CDR3 sequence is 14 residues long. CDR1 is DFQATT, CDR2 SNEGSKA, per germline (reference sequence). The CDR3 bases that were read are TGCAGTGCTAGACCGTTTAGCGGCCAAGAGACC. Translating it yields CSARPFSGQET. Given in full, the CDR3 is CSARPFSGQETQYF.

This clone was picked up many times. The read comes to an end 3 residues before the CDR3 does, leaving the germline J gene to fill in the end. V gene TRBV12-3 or TRBV12-4 combines with J gene TRBJ2-7; D is uncertain. The CDR3 consists of 14 residues. The V end lost 5 bases, the J end lost 3 bases, and 14 bases lay between the germline ends. The CDR3 bases that were read are TGTGCCAGCAGTGGTCCCTTTGAGCGCTACGAG. It encodes CASSGPFERYE. The full-length CDR3 reads as CASSGPFERYEQYF.

This clone was detected ten times or more. The read comes to an end 3 residues before the CDR3 does, leaving the germline J gene to fill in the end. The chain carries TRBV19 and TRBJ2-2; tentative D call: TRBD1 (6 bases). With 1 base removed from V and 6 bases from J, the gap between germline ends came to 9 bases. CDR1 is LNHDA and CDR2 is SQIVND in the germline V gene (reference sequence). The CDR3 length is 14 residues. This CDR3 reads CASSIGHRAGELFF. The DNA read from the CDR3 is TGTGCCAGTAGTATAGGGCACAGGGCCGGGGAG.